What follows are 18 T cell receptor beta chains derived from one specimen sequenced in a study of neurological immune-mediated disorders. One entry per CDR3 protein, called by TCRdb with MiXCR from the 5' RACE reads. The top ten hold about 10% of the sample, which has approximately 40,000 distinct CDR3 sequences, about 4.4% seen once. Input material: CD4+ T cells from blood. All receptors come from a man aged 18-30 years in good health.

This clonotype was counted ten times or more. The gene calls are TRBV20-1 and TRBJ2-5; D is uncertain. The CDR3 runs 10 residues. Germline V gene lookup returns CDR1 DFQATT and CDR2 SNEGSKA (reference sequence). The ends were cut back, 4 bases at V and 5 bases at J, with 5 bases in the middle. The CDR3 loop reads CSANDETQYF. The CDR3 DNA sequence: TGCAGTGCTAATGATGAGACCCAGTACTTC.

There are many counts of this clonotype. V is TRBV12-3 or TRBV12-4 and J is TRBJ2-5; TRBD2 matches at 10 bases. The CDR3 is 15 residues long. J lost 5 bases, V lost 6 bases, and 9 bases had no gene match. The CDR3 loop reads CASRGQRGGGETQYF. The CDR3, as DNA: TGTGCCAGCAGAGGCCAGCGGGGGGGAGGGGAGACCCAGTACTTC.

This clonotype appeared many times. The chain employs TRBV5-1 and TRBJ1-4; 9 bases fit TRBD1. Germline trimming cut 5 bases from V and 8 bases from J; bases unmatched to any gene: 7. This CDR3 is 14 amino acids long. In germline, CDR1 is SGHRS, CDR2 YFSETQ. The CDR3 nucleotides are TGCGCCAGCAGATTTAGGACAGGGGTAGAAAAACTGTTTTTT. Protein product: CASRFRTGVEKLFF.

In its sample, this clonotype was seen many times. The J gene is TRBJ1-5, the V gene TRBV24-1; the D is unclear. Trimming removed 5 bases from V and 7 bases from J, with 11 bases in between. The CDR3 sequence is 13 residues long. Germline V lookup: CDR1 KGHDR, CDR2 SFDVKD. This CDR3 reads CATSAAGWQPQHF. In DNA form, the CDR3 reads TGTGCCACCAGTGCTGCTGGATGGCAGCCCCAGCATTTT.

This clonotype was recorded at least ten times. The gene calls are TRBV20-1 and TRBJ1-5; D ambiguous. Trimming removed 0 bases at V and 0 bases at J, with 9 bases between. Germline V gene lookup returns CDR1 DFQATT and CDR2 SNEGSKA (reference sequence). This CDR3 region has 15 residues. For the CDR3, the DNA is TGCAGTGCTAGAGATCGGAAAGGTAGCAATCAGCCCCAGCATTTT. Translation gives CSARDRKGSNQPQHF.

Ten or more counts support this clonotype. V and J are TRBV5-1 and TRBJ1-1; weak D call: TRBD1 (5 bases). Germline V CDR1 and CDR2: SGHRS, YFSETQ. V was trimmed by 0 bases and J by 2 bases, leaving 14 bases between them. The CDR3 has 16 residues. In DNA form, the CDR3 reads TGCGCCAGCAGCTTGGTTCCTAGACAGCCAAACACTGAAGCTTTCTTT. Amino acid sequence: CASSLVPRQPNTEAFF.

This clonotype was counted at least ten times. The rearrangement joins TRBV7-2 to TRBJ1-1; D may be TRBD1 (5 bases). Germline CDR1 SGHTA, CDR2 FQGNSA. This CDR3 contains 13 residues. Trimming cost V 4 bases and J 1 base, with 7 bases left between them. The CDR3 protein is CASSWGRNTEAFF. The CDR3 DNA sequence: TGTGCCAGCAGCTGGGGACGGAACACTGAAGCTTTCTTT.

This clonotype was counted many times. The rearrangement joins TRBV20-1 to TRBJ2-1; 10 bases agree with TRBD2. The CDR3 spans 15 residues. V was clipped by 0 bases and J by 5 bases; unmatched bases: 4. Germline V gene data show CDR1 as DFQATT and CDR2 as SNEGSKA (reference sequence). The CDR3 DNA is TGCAGTGCTAGAGACCGGACTAGCGGACACAATGAGCAGTTCTTC. Its protein product is CSARDRTSGHNEQFF.

This clonotype was counted many times. This chain uses TRBV5-6 with TRBJ1-4; no clear D. Trimming cost V 2 bases and J 0 bases, with 11 bases left between them. CDR1 is SGHDT, CDR2 YYEEEE, per germline. This CDR3 comprises 16 residues. The CDR3: CASSFGLGATNEKLFF. The DNA for the CDR3 is TGTGCCAGCAGCTTCGGCCTCGGGGCAACTAATGAAAAACTGTTTTTT.

This clonotype was found many times. The chain carries TRBV5-1 and TRBJ1-1, with 7 positions matching TRBD1. CDR1 is SGHRS and CDR2 is YFSETQ in the germline V gene. With V trimmed by 3 bases and J by 0 bases, 2 bases remained unmatched. This CDR3 has 14 residues. The CDR3 region is CASSSGQMNTEAFF. CDR3 nucleotide sequence: TGCGCCAGCAGCTCGGGACAGATGAACACTGAAGCTTTCTTT.

This chain connects TRBV5-6 to TRBJ1-1; D remains unclear. Trimming cost V 4 bases and J 0 bases, with 22 bases left between them. Germline loops: CDR1 SGHDT, CDR2 YYEEEE. This CDR3 region has 18 residues. The chain's CDR3 is CASSLGWRKALLNTEAFF. The CDR3 DNA is TGTGCCAGCAGCCTTGGCTGGAGGAAGGCTCTTTTGAACACTGAAGCTTTCTTT.

The table lists this clonotype with many counts. The V call is TRBV7-3, the J call TRBJ2-2; D call uncertain. Trimming removed 5 bases at V and 6 bases at J, with 16 bases between. Germline V gene sequence: CDR1 SGHTA, CDR2 FQGTGA. The CDR3 has 15 residues. This CDR3 reads CASSLRSDWAGELFF. CDR3 coding DNA: TGTGCCAGCAGCCTCCGGTCCGACTGGGCCGGGGAGCTGTTTTTT. The full variable domain, its missing parts supplied by reference TRBV7-3 and TRBJ2-2, is GAGVSQTPSNKVTEKGKYVELRCDPISGHTALYWYRQSLGQGPEFLIYFQGTGAADDSGLPNDRFFAVRPEGSVSTLKIQRTERGDSAVYLCASSLRSDWAGELFFGEGSRLTVL.

In its sample, this clonotype was seen many times. The chain carries TRBV15 and TRBJ2-7, with TRBD2 matching over 11 bases. J gave up 6 bases and V 2 bases, and 6 bases lay outside the gene matches. This CDR3 is 15 amino acids long. Germline loops: CDR1 LNHNV, CDR2 YYDKDF (reference sequence). The CDR3 is CATSRRLAGNPEQYF. The DNA of the CDR3 is TGTGCCACCAGCAGACGACTAGCGGGGAATCCCGAGCAGTACTTC. The full variable domain, completed using reference TRBV15 and TRBJ2-7, is DAMVIQNPRYQVTQFGKPVTLSCSQTLNHNVMYWYQQKSSQAPKLLFHYYDKDFNNEADTPDNFQSRRPNTSFCFLDIRSPGLGDTAMYLCATSRRLAGNPEQYFGPGTRLTVT.

This clonotype occurred many times. The V and J genes are TRBV6-5 and TRBJ1-1, with unresolved D. The CDR3 runs to 13 residues. Germline V gives CDR1 MNHEY, CDR2 SVGAGI. V lost 0 bases, J lost 0 bases, and 2 bases lay in between. This chain's CDR3 is CASSYSVNTEAFF. The CDR3 DNA follows: TGTGCCAGCAGTTACTCGGTGAACACTGAAGCTTTCTTT.

This clonotype was observed at least ten times. This chain connects TRBV20-1 to TRBJ2-3; 12 bases are shared with TRBD2. CDR1 is DFQATT and CDR2 is SNEGSKA in the germline V gene (reference sequence). This CDR3 is 16 amino acids long. The J segment lost 2 bases and the V segment lost 5 bases, leaving 8 bases of the junction unmatched. This CDR3 reads CSALLLAGGHTDTQYF. CDR3 sequence (DNA): TGCAGTGCTCTACTTCTAGCGGGGGGGCACACAGATACGCAGTATTTT.

This clonotype is medium-sized in the sample. CDR3 coding DNA: TGCAGTGCTAGGGACCCCTGGGAGAATTCACCCCTCCACTTT. Translated, it gives CSARDPWENSPLHF. The chain uses TRBV20-1 and TRBJ1-6; no clear D. CDR3 length: 14 residues. V lost 3 bases, J lost 7 bases, and 13 bases lay in between. Germline V gene data show CDR1 as DFQATT and CDR2 as SNEGSKA (reference sequence).

This clonotype was counted many times. This rearrangement joins TRBV27 to TRBJ1-4; D is possibly TRBD1 (5 bases). The CDR3 runs 13 residues. Germline CDR1 is MNHEY and CDR2 is SMNVEV (reference sequence). The V and J ends lost 2 bases and 8 bases respectively, with 9 bases between them. In DNA, the CDR3 is TGTGCCAGCAGTTTACAGGGAGGCGAAAAACTGTTTTTT. Protein product: CASSLQGGEKLFF.

In this sample, this clonotype turned up many times. The chain employs TRBV7-3 and TRBJ1-3; D gene unclear. CDR1 SGHTA and CDR2 FQGTGA come from the germline V gene. The CDR3 contains 13 residues. Trimming removed 2 bases from V and 4 bases from J, with 6 bases in between. In DNA, the CDR3 is TGTGCCAGCAGCTTAGGACTCGGAAACACCATATATTTT. Its translation is CASSLGLGNTIYF.